This TCR beta chain was found in a study of T-cell memory formation after mild COVID-19. Findings and caveats of the study: Memory cells collected pre-infection included some clones that later responded, suggesting cross-reactive memory joined.

With respect to this clonotype: No antigen is known for it.

V was cut by 2 bases and J by 4 bases, with 8 bases left in between. CDR3 length equals 13 residues. Germline values: CDR1 SGHTA, CDR2 FQGTGA. After 5'RACE with constant-segment primers, TCR alpha and TCR beta cDNA libraries carrying sample barcodes and UMIs were obtained. A single record per CDR3 protein comes from TCRdb applying MiXCR to the 5' RACE reads. In the table there are a few hundred thousand distinct CDR3 sequences, about 15% of which are singletons. Source material: PBMCs or a T cell subset sorted from them (not recorded which). This clonotype was sampled from a man between 18 and 35 years old who had mild COVID-19 (a few samples of this study predate the infection). Cell type and time point are not known. The chain recombines TRBV7-3 with TRBJ1-1; no clear D. The DNA for the CDR3 is TGTGCCAGCAGCTTATTGGTAAGCACTGAAGCTTTCTTT. This encodes CASSLLVSTEAFF.